This T cell receptor beta chain was sequenced for a study of CD8 T cells in ankylosing spondylitis. Study-level results: Several of the motif variants were reported before in synovial fluid and blood from reactive arthritis. The study identified a TCR beta motif of seven or eight highly homologous variants that appeared characteristic of ankylosing spondylitis blood.

MiXCR, run by TCRdb on the 5' RACE reads, gives a single entry per CDR3 protein. Of about 400,000 distinct CDR3 sequences in the sample, around 20% were seen once. Trimming removed 1 base from V and 4 bases from J; junction bases left unmatched: 2. Germline values: CDR1 SGHVS, CDR2 FNYEAQ. The CDR3 runs to 15 residues. A remark on this clonotype: What it binds is unknown.

The chain employs TRBV7-6 and TRBJ2-7, with 12 bases lining up with TRBD2. The TCR comes from a male donor with ankylosing spondylitis or in good health (not recorded which). Sequenced sample: blood, either unsorted or a sorted T cell fraction (not recorded which). CDR3 sequence: CASSLGTSGVYEQYF. CDR3 nucleotides: TGTGCCAGCAGCTTAGGGACTAGCGGGGTTTACGAGCAGTACTTC.